This T cell receptor beta chain is from a study of response to subunit inactivated influenza vaccine. Broader study findings: The authors offered the suggestion that each seasonal influenza vaccination recruits few new T cells.

On this clonotype itself: Its antigen is not known.

Trimming took off 3 bases at V and 6 bases at J, with 11 bases between the two ends. This CDR3 comprises 14 residues. TCRdb re-called the RT-PCR reads with MiXCR, one entry per CDR3 protein. Among 450,000 to 500,000 distinct CDR3 sequences, approximately 10% were seen once, and the ten largest hold more than 10%. The specimen was PBMCs from blood, collected about 40 days after vaccination. This TCR was sampled from a man aged 45 to 65 who received an inactivated influenza vaccine. This sequence joins TRBV12-3 or TRBV12-4 and TRBJ2-2, with D unclear. The CDR3 DNA follows: TGTGCCAGCAGTTTGGCCTTCCCTGCCGGGGAGCTGTTTTTT. Its translation is CASSLAFPAGELFF.